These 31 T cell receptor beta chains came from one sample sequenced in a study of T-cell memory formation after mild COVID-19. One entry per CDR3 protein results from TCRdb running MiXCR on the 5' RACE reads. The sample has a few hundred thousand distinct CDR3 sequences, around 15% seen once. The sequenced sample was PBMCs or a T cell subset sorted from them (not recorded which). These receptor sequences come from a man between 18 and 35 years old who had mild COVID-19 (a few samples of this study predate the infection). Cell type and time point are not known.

CDR3 in DNA: TGTGCCAGCAGCCAAACCAGACCCTTAAACACTGAAGCTTTCTTT. Translation: CASSQTRPLNTEAFF. The chain is built from TRBV14 and TRBJ1-1; D call uncertain. The CDR3 is 15 residues long. The germline CDR1 and CDR2 sequences are SGHDN and FVKESK. Trimming removed 2 bases from V and 2 bases from J, with 12 bases in between.

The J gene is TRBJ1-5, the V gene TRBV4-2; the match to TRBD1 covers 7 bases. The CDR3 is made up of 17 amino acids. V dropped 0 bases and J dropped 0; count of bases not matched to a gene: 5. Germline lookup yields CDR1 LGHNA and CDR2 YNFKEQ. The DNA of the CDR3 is TGTGCCAGCAGCCAAGACAGGGGGGCCATTAGCAATCAGCCCCAGCATTTT. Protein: CASSQDRGAISNQPQHF.

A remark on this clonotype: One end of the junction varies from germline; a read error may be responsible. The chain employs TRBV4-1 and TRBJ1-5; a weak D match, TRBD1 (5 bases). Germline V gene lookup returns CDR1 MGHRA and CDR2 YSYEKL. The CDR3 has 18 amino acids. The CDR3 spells CASSQDPFRGTPNLPHHF. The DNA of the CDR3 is TGCGCCAGCAGCCAAGATCCTTTTAGGGGTACACCGAATCTGCCCCATCATTTT.

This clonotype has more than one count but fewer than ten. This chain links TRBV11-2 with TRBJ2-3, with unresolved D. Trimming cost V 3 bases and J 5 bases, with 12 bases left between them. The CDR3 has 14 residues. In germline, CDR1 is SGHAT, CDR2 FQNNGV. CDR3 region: CASSLSSRLDTQYF. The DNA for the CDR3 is TGTGCCAGCAGCTTGTCTAGTAGGTTAGATACGCAGTATTTT.

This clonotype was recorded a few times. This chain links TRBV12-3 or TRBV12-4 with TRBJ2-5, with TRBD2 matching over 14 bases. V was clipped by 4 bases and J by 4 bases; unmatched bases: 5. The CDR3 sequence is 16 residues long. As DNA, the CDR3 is TGTGCCAGCAGTTACACCGGACTAGCGGGGGGAGAGACCCAGTACTTC. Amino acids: CASSYTGLAGGETQYF.

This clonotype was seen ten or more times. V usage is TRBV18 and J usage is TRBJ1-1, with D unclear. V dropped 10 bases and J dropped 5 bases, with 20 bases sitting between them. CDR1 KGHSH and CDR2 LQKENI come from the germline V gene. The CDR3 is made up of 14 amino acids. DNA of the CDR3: TGTGCCAACTCCCGTGAAGAAGCGGGGACTGAAGCTTTCTTT. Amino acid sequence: CANSREEAGTEAFF.

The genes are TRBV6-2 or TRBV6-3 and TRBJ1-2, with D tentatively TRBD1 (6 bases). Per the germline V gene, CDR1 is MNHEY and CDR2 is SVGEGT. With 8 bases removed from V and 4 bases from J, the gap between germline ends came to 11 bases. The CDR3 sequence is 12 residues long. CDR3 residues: CASWEGVYGYTF. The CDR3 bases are TGTGCCAGCTGGGAGGGGGTCTATGGCTACACCTTC.

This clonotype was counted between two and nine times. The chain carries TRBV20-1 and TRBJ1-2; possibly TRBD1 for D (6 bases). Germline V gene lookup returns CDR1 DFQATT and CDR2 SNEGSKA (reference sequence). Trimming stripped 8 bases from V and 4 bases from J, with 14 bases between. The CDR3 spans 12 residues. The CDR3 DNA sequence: TGCAGTCCCCGTGGAGGGGGCTATGGCTACACCTTC. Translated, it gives CSPRGGGYGYTF.

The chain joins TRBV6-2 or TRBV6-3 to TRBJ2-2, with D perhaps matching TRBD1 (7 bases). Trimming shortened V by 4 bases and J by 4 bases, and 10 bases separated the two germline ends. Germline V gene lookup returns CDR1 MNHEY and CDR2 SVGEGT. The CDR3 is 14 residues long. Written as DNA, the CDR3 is TGTGCCAGCAGTTGGAGGGGGCTCACCGGGGAGCTGTTTTTT. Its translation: CASSWRGLTGELFF.

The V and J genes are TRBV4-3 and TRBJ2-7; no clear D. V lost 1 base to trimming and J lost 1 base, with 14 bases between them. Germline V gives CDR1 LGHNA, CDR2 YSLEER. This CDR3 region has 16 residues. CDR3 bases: TGCGCCAGCAGCCAAGGAAGGGTCGGATTGTCCTACGAGCAGTACTTC. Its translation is CASSQGRVGLSYEQYF.

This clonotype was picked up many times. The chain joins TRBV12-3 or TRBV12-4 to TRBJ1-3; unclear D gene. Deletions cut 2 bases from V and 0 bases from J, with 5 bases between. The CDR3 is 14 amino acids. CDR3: CASSLWSSGNTIYF. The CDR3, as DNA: TGTGCCAGCAGTTTATGGAGCTCTGGAAACACCATATATTTT.

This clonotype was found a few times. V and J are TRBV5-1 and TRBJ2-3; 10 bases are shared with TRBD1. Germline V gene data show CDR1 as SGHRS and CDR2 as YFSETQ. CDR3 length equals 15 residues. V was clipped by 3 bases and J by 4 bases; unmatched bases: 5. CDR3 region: CASSSRQGAPDTQYF. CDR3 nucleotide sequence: TGCGCCAGCAGCTCAAGACAGGGGGCTCCAGATACGCAGTATTTT.

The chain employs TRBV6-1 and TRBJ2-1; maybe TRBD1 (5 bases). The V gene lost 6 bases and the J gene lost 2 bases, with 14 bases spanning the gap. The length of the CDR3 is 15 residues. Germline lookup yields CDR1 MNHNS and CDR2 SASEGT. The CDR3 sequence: CASSLDGAAYNEQFF. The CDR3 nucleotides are TGTGCCAGCAGCCTCGATGGGGCCGCCTACAATGAGCAGTTCTTC.

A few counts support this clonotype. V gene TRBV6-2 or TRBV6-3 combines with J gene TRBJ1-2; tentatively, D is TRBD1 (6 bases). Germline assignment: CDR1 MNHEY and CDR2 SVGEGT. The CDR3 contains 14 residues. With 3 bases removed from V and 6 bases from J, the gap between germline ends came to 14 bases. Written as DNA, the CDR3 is TGTGCCAGCAGTTATAACCTTCACAGGGATGGCTACACCTTC. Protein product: CASSYNLHRDGYTF.

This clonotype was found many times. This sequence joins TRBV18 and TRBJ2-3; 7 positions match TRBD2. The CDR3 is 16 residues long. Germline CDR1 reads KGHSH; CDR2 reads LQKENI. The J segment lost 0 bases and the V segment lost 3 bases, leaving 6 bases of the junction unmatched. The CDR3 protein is CASSPGAGRSTDTQYF. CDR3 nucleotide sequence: TGTGCCAGCTCACCTGGAGCGGGGAGGAGCACAGATACGCAGTATTTT.

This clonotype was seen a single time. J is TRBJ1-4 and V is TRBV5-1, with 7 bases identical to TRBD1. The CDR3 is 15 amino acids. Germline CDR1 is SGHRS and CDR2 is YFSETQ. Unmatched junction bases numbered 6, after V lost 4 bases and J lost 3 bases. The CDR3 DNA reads TGCGCCAGCAGCGGGACAGCTACTTCTAATGAAAAACTGTTTTTT. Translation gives CASSGTATSNEKLFF.

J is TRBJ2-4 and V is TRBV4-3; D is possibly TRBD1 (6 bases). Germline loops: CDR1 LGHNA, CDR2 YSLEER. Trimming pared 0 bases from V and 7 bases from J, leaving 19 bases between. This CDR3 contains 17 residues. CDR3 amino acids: CASSQDWSRQGKNIQYF. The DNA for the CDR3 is TGCGCCAGCAGCCAAGATTGGTCGCGGCAGGGGAAGAACATTCAGTACTTC.

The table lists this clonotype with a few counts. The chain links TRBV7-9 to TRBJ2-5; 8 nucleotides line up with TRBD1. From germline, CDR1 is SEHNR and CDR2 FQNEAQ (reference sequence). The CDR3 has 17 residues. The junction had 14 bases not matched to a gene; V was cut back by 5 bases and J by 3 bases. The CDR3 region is CASSQPSARGLEETQYF. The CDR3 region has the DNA TGTGCCAGCAGCCAACCTTCCGCCAGGGGGCTTGAAGAGACCCAGTACTTC. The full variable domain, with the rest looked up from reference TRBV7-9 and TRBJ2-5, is DTGVSQNPRHKITKRGQNVTFRCDPISEHNRLYWYRQTLGQGPEFLTYFQNEAQLEKSRLLSDRFSAERPKGSFSTLEIQRTEQGDSAMYLCASSQPSARGLEETQYFGPGTRLLVL.

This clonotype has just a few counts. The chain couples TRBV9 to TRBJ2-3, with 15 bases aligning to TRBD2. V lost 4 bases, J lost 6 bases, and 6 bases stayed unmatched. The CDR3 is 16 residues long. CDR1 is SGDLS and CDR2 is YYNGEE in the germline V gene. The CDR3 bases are TGTGCCAGCAGCCCCGGACTAGCGGGGGGGCCGGATACGCAGTATTTT. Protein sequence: CASSPGLAGGPDTQYF.

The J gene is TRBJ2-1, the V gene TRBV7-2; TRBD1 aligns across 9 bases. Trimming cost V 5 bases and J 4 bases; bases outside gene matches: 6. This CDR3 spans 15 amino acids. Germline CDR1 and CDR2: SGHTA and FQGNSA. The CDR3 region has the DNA TGTGCCAGCAGCCCTGCGGGACAGGGTTACAATGAGCAGTTCTTC. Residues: CASSPAGQGYNEQFF.

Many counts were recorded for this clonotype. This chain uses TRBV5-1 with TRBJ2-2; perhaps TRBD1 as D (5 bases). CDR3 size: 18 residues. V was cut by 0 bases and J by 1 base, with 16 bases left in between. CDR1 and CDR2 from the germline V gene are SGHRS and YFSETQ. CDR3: CASSLESGRGWNTGELFF. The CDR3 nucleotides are TGCGCCAGCAGCTTGGAATCTGGTAGGGGCTGGAACACCGGGGAGCTGTTTTTT.

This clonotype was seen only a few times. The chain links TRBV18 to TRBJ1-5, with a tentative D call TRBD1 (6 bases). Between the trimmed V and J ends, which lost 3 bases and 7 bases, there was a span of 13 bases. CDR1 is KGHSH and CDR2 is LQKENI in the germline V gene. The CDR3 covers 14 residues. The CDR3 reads CASSPDRSGQPQHF. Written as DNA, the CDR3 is TGTGCCAGCTCACCGGACAGAAGTGGGCAGCCCCAGCATTTT.

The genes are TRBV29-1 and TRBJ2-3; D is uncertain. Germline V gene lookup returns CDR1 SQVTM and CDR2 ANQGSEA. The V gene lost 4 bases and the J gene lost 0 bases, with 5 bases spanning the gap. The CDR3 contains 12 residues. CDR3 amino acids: CSVAVSTDTQYF. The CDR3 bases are TGCAGCGTTGCAGTCAGCACAGATACGCAGTATTTT.

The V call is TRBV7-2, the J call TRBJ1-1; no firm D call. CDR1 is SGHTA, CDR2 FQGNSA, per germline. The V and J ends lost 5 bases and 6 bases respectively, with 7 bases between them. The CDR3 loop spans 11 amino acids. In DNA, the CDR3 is TGTGCCAGCAGCCGATTCCCTGAAGCTTTCTTT. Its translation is CASSRFPEAFF.

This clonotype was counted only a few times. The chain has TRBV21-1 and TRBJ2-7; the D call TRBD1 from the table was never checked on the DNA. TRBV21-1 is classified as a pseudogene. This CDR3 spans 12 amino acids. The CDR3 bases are TGTGCCAGCAGGGACAGGGGCTACGAGCAGTACGTC. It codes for CASRDRGYEQYV.

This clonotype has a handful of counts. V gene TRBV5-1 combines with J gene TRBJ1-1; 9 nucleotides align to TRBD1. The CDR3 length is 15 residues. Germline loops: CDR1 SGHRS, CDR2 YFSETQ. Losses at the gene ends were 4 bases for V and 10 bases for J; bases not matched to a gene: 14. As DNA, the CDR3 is TGCGCCAGCAGCCCTGACGCCGGGACAGGGTACAGAGCTTTCTTT. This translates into CASSPDAGTGYRAFF.

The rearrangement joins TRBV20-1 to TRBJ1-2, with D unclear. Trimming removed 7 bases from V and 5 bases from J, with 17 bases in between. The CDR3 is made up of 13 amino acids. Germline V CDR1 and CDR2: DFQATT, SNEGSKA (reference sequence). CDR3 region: CSVWENFKYGYTF. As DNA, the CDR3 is TGCAGTGTGTGGGAAAATTTTAAGTATGGCTACACCTTC.

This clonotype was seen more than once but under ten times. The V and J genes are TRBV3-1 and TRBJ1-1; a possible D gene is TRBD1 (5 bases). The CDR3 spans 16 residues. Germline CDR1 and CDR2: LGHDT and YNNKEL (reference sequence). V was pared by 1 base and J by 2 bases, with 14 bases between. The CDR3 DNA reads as TGTGCCAGCAGCCAAGGCGCTCGGGGGACTAACACTGAAGCTTTCTTT. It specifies CASSQGARGTNTEAFF.

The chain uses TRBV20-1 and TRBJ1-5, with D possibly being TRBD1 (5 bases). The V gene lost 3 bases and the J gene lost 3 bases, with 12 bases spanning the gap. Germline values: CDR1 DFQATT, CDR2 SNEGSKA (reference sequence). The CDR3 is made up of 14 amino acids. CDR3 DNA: TGCAGTGCTAGCGACAGTAACTTCAATCAGCCCCAGCATTTT. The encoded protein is CSASDSNFNQPQHF.

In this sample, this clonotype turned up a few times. The CDR3 loop is CASSLGQGEETQYF. The DNA for the CDR3 is TGTGCCAGCAGCCTAGGACAGGGTGAAGAGACCCAGTACTTC. This chain connects TRBV5-6 to TRBJ2-5; TRBD1 matches 8 bases. Trimming at V came to 4 bases and at J to 3 bases, leaving 5 bases not matched to a gene. The CDR3 spans 14 residues. CDR1 is SGHDT and CDR2 is YYEEEE in the germline V gene. The complete variable domain, with remaining parts taken from reference TRBV5-6 and TRBJ2-5, reads DAGVTQSPTHLIKTRGQQVTLRCSPKSGHDTVSWYQQALGQGPQFIFQYYEEEERQRGNFPDRFSGHQFPNYSSELNVNALLLGDSALYLCASSLGQGEETQYFGPGTRLLVL.

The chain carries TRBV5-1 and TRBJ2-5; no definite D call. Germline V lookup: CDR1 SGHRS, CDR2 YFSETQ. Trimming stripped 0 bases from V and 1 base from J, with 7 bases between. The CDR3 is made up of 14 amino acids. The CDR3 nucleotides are TGCGCCAGCAGCTTGGGGGCCTTCCAAGAGACCCAGTACTTC. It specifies CASSLGAFQETQYF.